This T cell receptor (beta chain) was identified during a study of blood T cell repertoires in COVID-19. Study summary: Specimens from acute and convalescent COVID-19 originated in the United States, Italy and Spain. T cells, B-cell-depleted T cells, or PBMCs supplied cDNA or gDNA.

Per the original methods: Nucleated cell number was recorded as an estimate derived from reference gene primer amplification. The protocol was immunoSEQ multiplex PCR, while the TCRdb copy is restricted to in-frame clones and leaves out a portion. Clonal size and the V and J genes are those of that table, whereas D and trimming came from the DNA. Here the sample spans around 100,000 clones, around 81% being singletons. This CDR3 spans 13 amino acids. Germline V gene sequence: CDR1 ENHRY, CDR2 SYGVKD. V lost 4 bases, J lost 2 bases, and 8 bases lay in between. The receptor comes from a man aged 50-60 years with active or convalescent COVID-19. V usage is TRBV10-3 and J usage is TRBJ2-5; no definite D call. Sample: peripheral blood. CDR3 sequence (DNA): TGTGCCATCAGTGCCGTAGAACAAGAGACCCAGTACTTC. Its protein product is CAISAVEQETQYF.